These T cell receptor beta chains were read from a single sample in a study of cytomegalovirus exposure and HLA in healthy donors. Profiling relied on immunoSEQ multiplex PCR, and the TCRdb table lists in-frame clones only, not all of them. The data hold fewer than 150,000 clones, with around nine tenths observed a single time. The sequenced material came from PBMCs. These receptors were collected from a woman between 18 and 30 years old in good health and CMV-seropositive. CDR3s include the opening cysteine and the closing phenylalanine or tryptophan. D genes are given only for firm matches. Not all rows give a size; the values are once, few, many and, for expanded clones, a class.

d_call | clone_size | j_call | v_call | cdr3_nt | cdr3_aa
- | - | TRBJ1-3 | TRBV28 | TGTGCCAGCAGAGACAGCCACCACTCTGGAAACACCATATATTTT | CASRDSHHSGNTIYF
TRBD1 | - | TRBJ1-1 | TRBV6-6 | TGTGCCAGCAGTTCGGGGCAGGGGGCACGTAACACTGAAGCTTTCTTT | CASSSGQGARNTEAFF
- | - | TRBJ1-3 | TRBV18 | TGTGCCAGCTCCCAACCGACAGGCCTCTACGGAAACACCATATATTTT | CASSQPTGLYGNTIYF
TRBD2 | - | TRBJ2-1 | TRBV19 | TGTGCCAGTAGTATAGATATACTAGCGGGAGGGGTCAATGAGCAGTTCTTC | CASSIDILAGGVNEQFF
- | - | TRBJ1-5 | TRBV5-4 | TGTGCCAGCAGTCGCCTCGAGAGAAATCAGCCCCAGCATTTT | CASSRLERNQPQHF
TRBD2 | - | TRBJ2-5 | TRBV10-3 | TGTGCCACTTCCGGGACTAGGGGCGAGGAGACCCAGTACTTC | CATSGTRGEETQYF
- | few | TRBJ1-1 | TRBV12-5 | TGTGCTAGTGGTTTGGTACCGGGGAACACTGAAGCTTTCTTT | CASGLVPGNTEAFF
- | - | TRBJ1-5 | TRBV28 | TGTGCCAGCAGTTTAGGGAGGGATGCCAATCAGCCCCAGCATTTT | CASSLGRDANQPQHF
TRBD2 | - | TRBJ2-7 | TRBV5-1 | TGCGCCAGCAGCGGAAATAGCGGGGGAATCTCCTACGAGCAGTACTTC | CASSGNSGGISYEQYF
TRBD1 | - | TRBJ1-5 | TRBV7-2 | TGTGCCAGCAGCCAGGGGGCTAGGGAAGGCCAGCCCCAGCATTTT | CASSQGAREGQPQHF
- | few | TRBJ2-2 | TRBV6-4 | TGTGCCAGCAGTGACGGCATCGACACCGGGGAGCTGTTTTTT | CASSDGIDTGELFF
TRBD1 | - | TRBJ1-1 | TRBV7-9 | TGTGCCAGCAGCTTACCCAACCGACAGGGTGCTAACACTGAAGCTTTCTTT | CASSLPNRQGANTEAFF
- | once | TRBJ2-3 | TRBV4-1 | TGCGCCAGCAGCCTGCAAATCGGATGGGCCCAGAGCACAGATACGCAGTATTTT | CASSLQIGWAQSTDTQYF
- | - | TRBJ1-2 | TRBV7-9 | TGTGCCAGCAGGCTTCAGGGGTTCGACTATGGCTACACCTTC | CASRLQGFDYGYTF
- | - | TRBJ1-3 | TRBV4-3 | TGCGCCAGCAGCCAAGAGCCAGGGCTCGCTGGAAACACCATATATTTT | CASSQEPGLAGNTIYF
- | - | TRBJ2-1 | TRBV7-8 | TGTGCCAGCAGCTTAGGACTACTCGAGCAGTTCTTC | CASSLGLLEQFF
- | - | TRBJ2-1 | TRBV5-4 | TGTGCCAGCAGCCCCGACCGAGGGCCTTACAATGAGCAGTTCTTC | CASSPDRGPYNEQFF
- | - | TRBJ1-2 | TRBV5-4 | TGTGCCAGCAGCTTGGAAGCAGGCCACGATGGCTACACCTTC | CASSLEAGHDGYTF
TRBD1 | - | TRBJ1-5 | TRBV10-3 | TGTGCCATCGGAAGACCGGGACAGGGCACTCAGCCCCAGCATTTT | CAIGRPGQGTQPQHF
TRBD2 | - | TRBJ2-5 | TRBV7-2 | TGTGCCAGCTCGGGGGGTCACGGGGAGACCCAGTACTTC | CASSGGHGETQYF
TRBD2 | - | TRBJ2-7 | TRBV5-1 | TGCGCCAGCAGCTTGGCCGGGACTAGCGTCCACGAGCAGTACTTC | CASSLAGTSVHEQYF